This T cell receptor beta chain was observed in a study of radiotherapy plus CTLA-4 blockade in lung cancer. Study details: Of the patients, about 17% showed objective responses and around 29% attained disease control.

General observations from the study: Among blood TCR repertoires after radiotherapy plus ipilimumab, tumor-derived clones expanded.

The data were produced by immunoSEQ multiplex PCR, yet TCRdb's version contains in-frame clones alone and is incomplete. The sample yields some 50,000 clones, around 85% seen once. In this sample, this clone turned up a few times. Its target is unknown. Germline V gene data show CDR1 as SGHRS and CDR2 as YFSETQ. With 0 bases clipped from V and 5 bases from J, the junction kept 0 bases outside the gene matches. The CDR3 consists of 13 residues. The chain links TRBV5-1 to TRBJ2-7; TRBD2 aligns across 9 bases. The specimen comprised peripheral blood, sampled from a patient treated with radiotherapy plus ipilimumab. The receptor was derived from a human donor with non-small cell lung cancer who had a partial response to radiotherapy plus ipilimumab. The DNA for the CDR3 is TGCGCCAGCAGCTTGGTAGCGGGAGACGAGCAGTACTTC. It encodes CASSLVAGDEQYF.